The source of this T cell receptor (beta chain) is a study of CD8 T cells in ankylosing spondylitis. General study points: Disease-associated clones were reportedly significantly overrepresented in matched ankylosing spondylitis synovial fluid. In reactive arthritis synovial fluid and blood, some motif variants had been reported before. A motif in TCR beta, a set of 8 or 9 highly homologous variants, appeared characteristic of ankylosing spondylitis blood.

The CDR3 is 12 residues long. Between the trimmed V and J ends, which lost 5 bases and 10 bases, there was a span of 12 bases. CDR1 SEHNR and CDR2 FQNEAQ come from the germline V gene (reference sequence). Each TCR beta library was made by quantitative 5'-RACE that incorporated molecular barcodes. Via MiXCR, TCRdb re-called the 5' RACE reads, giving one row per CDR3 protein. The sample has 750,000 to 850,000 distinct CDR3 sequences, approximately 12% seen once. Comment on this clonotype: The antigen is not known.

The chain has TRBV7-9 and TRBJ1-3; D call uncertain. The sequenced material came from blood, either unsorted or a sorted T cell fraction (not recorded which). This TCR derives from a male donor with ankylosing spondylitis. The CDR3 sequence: CASSHGPATIYF. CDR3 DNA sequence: TGTGCCAGCAGCCATGGCCCGGCTACCATATATTTT.